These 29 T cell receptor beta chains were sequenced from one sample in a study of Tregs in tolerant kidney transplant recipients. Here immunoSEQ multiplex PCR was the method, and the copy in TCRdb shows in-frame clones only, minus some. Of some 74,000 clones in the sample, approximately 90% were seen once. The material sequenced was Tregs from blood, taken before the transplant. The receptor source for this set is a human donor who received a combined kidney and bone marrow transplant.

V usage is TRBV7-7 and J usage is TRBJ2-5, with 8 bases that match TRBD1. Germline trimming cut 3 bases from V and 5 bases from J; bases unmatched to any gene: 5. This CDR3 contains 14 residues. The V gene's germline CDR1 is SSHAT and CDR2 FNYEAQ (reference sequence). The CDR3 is CASSFYQGAETQYF. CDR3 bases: TGTGCCAGCAGCTTCTACCAGGGGGCCGAGACCCAGTACTTC.

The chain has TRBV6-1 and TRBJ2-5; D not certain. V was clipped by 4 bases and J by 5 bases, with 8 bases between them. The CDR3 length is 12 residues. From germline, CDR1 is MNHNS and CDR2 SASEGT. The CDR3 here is CASSVFGETQYF. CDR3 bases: TGTGCCAGCAGTGTATTCGGGGAGACCCAGTACTTC.

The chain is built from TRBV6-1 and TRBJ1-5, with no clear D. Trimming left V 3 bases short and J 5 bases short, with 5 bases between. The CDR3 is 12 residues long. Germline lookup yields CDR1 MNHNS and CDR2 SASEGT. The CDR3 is CASSDRYQPQHF. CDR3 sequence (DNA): TGTGCCAGCAGTGACAGGTATCAGCCCCAGCATTTT.

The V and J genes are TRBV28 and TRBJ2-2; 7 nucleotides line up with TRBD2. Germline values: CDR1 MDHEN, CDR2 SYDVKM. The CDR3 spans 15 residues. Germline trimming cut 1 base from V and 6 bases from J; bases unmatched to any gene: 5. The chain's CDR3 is CASSLYGTTAGELFF. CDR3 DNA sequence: TGTGCCAGCAGTTTATATGGGACTACGGCCGGGGAGCTGTTTTTT.

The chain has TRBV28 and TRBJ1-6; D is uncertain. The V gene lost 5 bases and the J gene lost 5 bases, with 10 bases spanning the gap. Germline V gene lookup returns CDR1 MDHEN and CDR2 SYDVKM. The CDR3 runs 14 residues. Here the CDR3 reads CASSETLNNSPLHF. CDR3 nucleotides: TGTGCCAGCAGTGAGACACTAAATAATTCACCCCTCCACTTT.

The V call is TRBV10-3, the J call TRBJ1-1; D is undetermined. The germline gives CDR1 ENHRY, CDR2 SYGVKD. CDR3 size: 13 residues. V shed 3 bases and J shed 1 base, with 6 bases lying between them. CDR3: CAISDRGNTEAFF. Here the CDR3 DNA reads TGTGCCATCAGTGATCGGGGGAACACTGAAGCTTTCTTT.

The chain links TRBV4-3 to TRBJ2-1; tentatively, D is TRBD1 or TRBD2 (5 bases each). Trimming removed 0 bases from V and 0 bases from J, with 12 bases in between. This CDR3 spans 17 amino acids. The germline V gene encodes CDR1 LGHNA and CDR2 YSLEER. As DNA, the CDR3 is TGCGCCAGCAGCCAAGAAGGGACCCAGAGCTCCTACAATGAGCAGTTCTTC. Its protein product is CASSQEGTQSSYNEQFF.

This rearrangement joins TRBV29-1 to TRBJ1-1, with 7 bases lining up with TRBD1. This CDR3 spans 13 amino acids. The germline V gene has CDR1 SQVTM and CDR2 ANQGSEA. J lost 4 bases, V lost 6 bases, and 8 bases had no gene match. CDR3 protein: CSVTPQGFTEAFF. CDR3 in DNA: TGCAGCGTAACCCCACAGGGGTTCACTGAAGCTTTCTTT.

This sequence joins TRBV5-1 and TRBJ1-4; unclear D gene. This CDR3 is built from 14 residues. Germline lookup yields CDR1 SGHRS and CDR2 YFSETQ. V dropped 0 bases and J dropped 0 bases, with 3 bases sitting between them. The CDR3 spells CASSLGTTNEKLFF. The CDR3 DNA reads TGCGCCAGCAGCTTGGGAACAACTAATGAAAAACTGTTTTTT.

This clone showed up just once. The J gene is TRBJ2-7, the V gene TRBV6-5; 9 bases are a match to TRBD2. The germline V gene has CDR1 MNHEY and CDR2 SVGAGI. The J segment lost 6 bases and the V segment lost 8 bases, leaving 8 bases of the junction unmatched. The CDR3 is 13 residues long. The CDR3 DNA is TGTGCCAGCGGGCGGGAGGGCCACATCGAGCAGTACTTC. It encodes CASGREGHIEQYF.

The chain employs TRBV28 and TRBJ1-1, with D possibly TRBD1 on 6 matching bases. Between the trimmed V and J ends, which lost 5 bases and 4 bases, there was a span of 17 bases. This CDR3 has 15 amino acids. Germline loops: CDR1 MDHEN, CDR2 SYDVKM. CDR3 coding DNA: TGTGCCAGCAGTCCATGGACAGACGAGGGCACTGAAGCTTTCTTT. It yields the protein CASSPWTDEGTEAFF.

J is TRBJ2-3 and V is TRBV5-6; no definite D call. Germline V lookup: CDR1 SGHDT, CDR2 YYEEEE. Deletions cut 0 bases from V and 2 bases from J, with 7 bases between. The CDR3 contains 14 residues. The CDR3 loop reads CASSLDSYTDTQYF. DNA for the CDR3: TGTGCCAGCAGCTTGGACAGCTACACAGATACGCAGTATTTT.

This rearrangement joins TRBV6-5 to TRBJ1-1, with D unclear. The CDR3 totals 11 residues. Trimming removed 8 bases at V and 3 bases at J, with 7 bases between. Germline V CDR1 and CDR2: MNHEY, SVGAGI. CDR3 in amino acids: CASGRYTEAFF. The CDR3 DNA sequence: TGTGCCAGCGGACGGTACACTGAAGCTTTCTTT.

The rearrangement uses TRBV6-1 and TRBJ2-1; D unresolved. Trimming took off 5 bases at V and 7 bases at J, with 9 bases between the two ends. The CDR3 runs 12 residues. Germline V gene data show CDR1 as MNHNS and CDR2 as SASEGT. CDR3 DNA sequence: TGTGCCAGCAGTTCCTTCCTGAATGAGCAGTTCTTC. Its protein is CASSSFLNEQFF.

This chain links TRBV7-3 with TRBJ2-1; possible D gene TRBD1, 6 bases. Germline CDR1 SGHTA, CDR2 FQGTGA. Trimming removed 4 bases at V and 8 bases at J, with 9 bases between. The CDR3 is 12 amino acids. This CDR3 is CASSSQGYEQFF. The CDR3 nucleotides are TGTGCCAGCAGCTCACAGGGCTATGAGCAGTTCTTC.

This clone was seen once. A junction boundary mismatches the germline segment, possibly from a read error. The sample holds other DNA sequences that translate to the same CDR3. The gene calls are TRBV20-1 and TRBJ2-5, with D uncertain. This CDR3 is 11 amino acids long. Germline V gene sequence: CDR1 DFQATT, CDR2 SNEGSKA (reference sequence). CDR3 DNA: TGCAGTGCTTGGAACCAGGAGACCCAGTACTTC. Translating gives CSAWNQETQYF.

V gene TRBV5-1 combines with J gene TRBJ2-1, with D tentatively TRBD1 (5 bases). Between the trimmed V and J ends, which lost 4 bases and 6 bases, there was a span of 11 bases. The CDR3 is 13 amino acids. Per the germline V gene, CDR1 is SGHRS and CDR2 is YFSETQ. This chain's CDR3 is CASSRDRGNEQFF. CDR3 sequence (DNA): TGCGCCAGCAGCCGAGACAGAGGCAATGAGCAGTTCTTC.

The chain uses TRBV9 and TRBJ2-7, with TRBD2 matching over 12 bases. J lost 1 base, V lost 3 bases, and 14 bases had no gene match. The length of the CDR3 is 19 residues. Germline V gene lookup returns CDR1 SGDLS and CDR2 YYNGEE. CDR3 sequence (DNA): TGTGCCAGCAGCGCCCAGGGGACTAGCGGGTGGGACGGATCCTACGAGCAGTACTTC. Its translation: CASSAQGTSGWDGSYEQYF.

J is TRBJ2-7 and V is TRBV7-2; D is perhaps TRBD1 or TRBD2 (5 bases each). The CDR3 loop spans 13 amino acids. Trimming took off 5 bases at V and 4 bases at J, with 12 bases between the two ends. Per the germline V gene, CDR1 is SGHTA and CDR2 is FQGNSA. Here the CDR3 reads CASSNSGGYEQYF. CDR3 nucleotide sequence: TGTGCCAGCAGCAACAGTGGGGGATACGAGCAGTACTTC.

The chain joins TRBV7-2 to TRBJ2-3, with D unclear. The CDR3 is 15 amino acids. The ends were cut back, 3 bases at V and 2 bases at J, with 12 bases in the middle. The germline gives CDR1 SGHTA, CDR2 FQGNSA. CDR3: CASSFSAQYTDTQYF. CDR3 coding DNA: TGTGCCAGCAGCTTTTCCGCGCAATACACAGATACGCAGTATTTT.

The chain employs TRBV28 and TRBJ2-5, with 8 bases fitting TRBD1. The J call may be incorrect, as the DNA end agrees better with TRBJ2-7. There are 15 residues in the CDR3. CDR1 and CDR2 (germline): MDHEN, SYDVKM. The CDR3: CASSRGAGGFYEQYF. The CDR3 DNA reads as TGTGCCAGCAGTCGTGGGGCAGGGGGCTTCTACGAGCAGTACTTC.

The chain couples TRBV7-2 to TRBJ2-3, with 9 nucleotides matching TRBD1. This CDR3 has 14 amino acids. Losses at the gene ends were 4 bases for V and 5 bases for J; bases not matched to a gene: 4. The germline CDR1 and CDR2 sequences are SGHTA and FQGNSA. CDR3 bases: TGTGCCAGCAGCTCGGGACAGGGTGAAGATACGCAGTATTTT. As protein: CASSSGQGEDTQYF.

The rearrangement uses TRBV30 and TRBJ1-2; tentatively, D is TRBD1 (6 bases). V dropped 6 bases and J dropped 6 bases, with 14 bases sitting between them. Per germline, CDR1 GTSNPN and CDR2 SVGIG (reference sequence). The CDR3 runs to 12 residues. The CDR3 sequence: CACLIGTHGYTF. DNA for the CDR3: TGTGCCTGCTTGATCGGGACACATGGCTACACCTTC.

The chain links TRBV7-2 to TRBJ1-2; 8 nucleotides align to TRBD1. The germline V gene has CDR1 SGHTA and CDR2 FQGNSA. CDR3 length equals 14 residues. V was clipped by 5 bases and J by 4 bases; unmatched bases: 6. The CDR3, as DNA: TGTGCCAGCAGCCCCGGACAGGGACCCTATGGCTACACCTTC. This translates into CASSPGQGPYGYTF.

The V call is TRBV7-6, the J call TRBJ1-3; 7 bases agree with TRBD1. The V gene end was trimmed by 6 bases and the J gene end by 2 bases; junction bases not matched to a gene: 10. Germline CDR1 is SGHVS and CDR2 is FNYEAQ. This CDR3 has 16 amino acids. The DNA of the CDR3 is TGTGCCAGCAGTCCTTACACTACAGGGGCTGGAAACACCATATATTTT. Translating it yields CASSPYTTGAGNTIYF. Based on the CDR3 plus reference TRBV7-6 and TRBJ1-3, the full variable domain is GAGVSQSPRYKVTKRGQDVALRCDPISGHVSLYWYRQALGQGPEFLTYFNYEAQQDKSGLPNDRFSAERPEGSISTLTIQRTEQRDSAMYRCASSPYTTGAGNTIYFGEGSWLTVV.

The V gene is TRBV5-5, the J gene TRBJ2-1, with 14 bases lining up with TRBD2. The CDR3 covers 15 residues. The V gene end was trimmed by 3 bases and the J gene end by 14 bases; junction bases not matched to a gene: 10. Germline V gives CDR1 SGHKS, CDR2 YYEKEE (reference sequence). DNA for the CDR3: TGTGCCAGCAGCTCTCAAGGACTAGCGGGAGGCCAAGAGTTCTTC. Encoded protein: CASSSQGLAGGQEFF. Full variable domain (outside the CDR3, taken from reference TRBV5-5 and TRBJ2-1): DAGVTQSPTHLIKTRGQQVTLRCSPISGHKSVSWYQQVLGQGPQFIFQYYEKEERGRGNFPDRFSARQFPNYSSELNVNALLLGDSALYLCASSSQGLAGGQEFFGPGTRLTVL.

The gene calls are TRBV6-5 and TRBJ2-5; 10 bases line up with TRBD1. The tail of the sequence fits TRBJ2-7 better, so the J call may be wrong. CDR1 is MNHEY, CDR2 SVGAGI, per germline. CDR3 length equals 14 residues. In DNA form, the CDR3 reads TGTGCCAGCAGACGGACAGGGGGTAGGTACGAGCAGTACTTC. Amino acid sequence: CASRRTGGRYEQYF.

CDR3 sequence: CASARDVSSYEQYF. The CDR3 nucleotides read TGTGCCAGCGCCCGGGACGTGAGCTCCTACGAGCAGTACTTC. This chain connects TRBV19 to TRBJ2-7; either TRBD1 or TRBD2 may fit D (5 bases each). Germline V CDR1 and CDR2: LNHDA, SQIVND (reference sequence). The V end was cut by 9 bases, the J end by 0 bases, with 15 bases between. This CDR3 is built from 14 residues. Combining the CDR3 with reference TRBV19 and TRBJ2-7 gives the whole variable domain DGGITQSPKYLFRKEGQNVTLSCEQNLNHDAMYWYRQDPGQGLRLIYYSQIVNDFQKGDIAEGYSVSREKKESFPLTVTSAQKNPTAFYLCASARDVSSYEQYFGPGTRLTVT.

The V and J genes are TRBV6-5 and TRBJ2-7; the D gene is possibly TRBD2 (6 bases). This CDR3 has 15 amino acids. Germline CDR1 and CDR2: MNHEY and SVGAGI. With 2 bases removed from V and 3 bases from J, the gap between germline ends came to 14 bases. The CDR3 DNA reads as TGTGCCAGCAGTTACGGTAGGGGAGGAATCTACGAGCAGTACTTC. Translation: CASSYGRGGIYEQYF.